This T cell receptor beta chain was retrieved from a study of technical replicates of blood from several donors. Germline CDR1 and CDR2: MNHEY and SMNVEV (reference sequence). The CDR3 totals 14 residues. Trimming took 6 bases from V and 0 from J; bases not matched to a gene: 4. This table comes from immunoSEQ multiplex PCR, and its TCRdb copy is limited to in-frame clones, with some not included. Here the sample spans 55,000 to 75,000 clones, 91% being singletons. The genes are TRBV27 and TRBJ2-7, with 8 bases lining up with TRBD1. The sample taken for sequencing was PBMCs. The TCR comes from a human donor in good health. Some clones in this sample may be carry-over from other donors' samples. This CDR3 is CASRVTGDSYEQYF. DNA for the CDR3: TGTGCCAGCAGAGTGACAGGGGACTCCTACGAGCAGTACTTC.